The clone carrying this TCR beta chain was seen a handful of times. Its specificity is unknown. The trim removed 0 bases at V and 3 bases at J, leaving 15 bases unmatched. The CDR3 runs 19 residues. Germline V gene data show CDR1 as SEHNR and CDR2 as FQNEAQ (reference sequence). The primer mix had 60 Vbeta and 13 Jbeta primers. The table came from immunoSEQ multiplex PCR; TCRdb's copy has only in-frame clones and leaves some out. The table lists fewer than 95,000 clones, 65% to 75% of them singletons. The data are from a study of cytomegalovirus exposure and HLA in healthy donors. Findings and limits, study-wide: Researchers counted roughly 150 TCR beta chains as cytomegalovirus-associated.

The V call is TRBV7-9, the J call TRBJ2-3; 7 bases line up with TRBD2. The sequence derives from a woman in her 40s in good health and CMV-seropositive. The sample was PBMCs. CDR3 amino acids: CASSLAPGLVKGGTDTQYF. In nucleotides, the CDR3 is TGTGCCAGCAGCTTAGCTCCTGGACTAGTGAAGGGAGGAACAGATACGCAGTATTTT.